Each of the 3 T cell receptor beta chains below was sequenced from the same sample in a study of shared clonotypes between healthy human individuals (dated by TCRdb to about 2020). Libraries were constructed by the immunoSEQ multiplex PCR assay. TCRdb re-hosts the immuneACCESS table, in-frame sequences only. Its copies lack some clones; in the studies checked, an unresolved V gene accounts for under half of them, and the cause for the rest is not known. This sample has over 2 million clones in its table, and roughly 92% of those were observed once. Approximately 0.41% of the sample comes from the top ten. Sequencing was performed on naive CD4+ T cells from PBMCs. This specimen's cell subset or site label, per the study, means: CD45RA+ positively selected. These receptor sequences come from a man between 18 and 29 years old in good health. Some clones in this sample may be carry-over from other donors' samples.

The chain uses TRBV29-1 and TRBJ2-5; TRBD2 matches at 7 bases. The J call may be mistaken, given a closer DNA end match to TRBJ2-7. The CDR3 spans 14 residues. Per germline, CDR1 SQVTM and CDR2 ANQGSEA. The CDR3 DNA follows: TGCAGCGTTGAGGTAGCGGGCCTATCCTACGAGCAGTACTTC. Encoded protein: CSVEVAGLSYEQYF.

The chain joins TRBV2 to TRBJ1-1; D unresolved. Trimming pared 5 bases from V and 6 bases from J, leaving 10 bases between. Germline CDR1 SNHLY, CDR2 FYNNEI. The CDR3 length is 12 residues. The CDR3 protein is CASSQNTAEAFF. The CDR3 region has the DNA TGTGCCAGCAGTCAAAATACAGCTGAAGCTTTCTTT.

This rearrangement joins TRBV27 to TRBJ2-7; D is unresolved. The CDR3 has 11 amino acids. Trimming took off 5 bases at V and 0 bases at J, with 2 bases between the two ends. Germline V lookup: CDR1 MNHEY, CDR2 SMNVEV (reference sequence). The CDR3 reads CASSLSYEQYF. CDR3 in DNA: TGTGCCAGCAGTCTCTCCTACGAGCAGTACTTC.